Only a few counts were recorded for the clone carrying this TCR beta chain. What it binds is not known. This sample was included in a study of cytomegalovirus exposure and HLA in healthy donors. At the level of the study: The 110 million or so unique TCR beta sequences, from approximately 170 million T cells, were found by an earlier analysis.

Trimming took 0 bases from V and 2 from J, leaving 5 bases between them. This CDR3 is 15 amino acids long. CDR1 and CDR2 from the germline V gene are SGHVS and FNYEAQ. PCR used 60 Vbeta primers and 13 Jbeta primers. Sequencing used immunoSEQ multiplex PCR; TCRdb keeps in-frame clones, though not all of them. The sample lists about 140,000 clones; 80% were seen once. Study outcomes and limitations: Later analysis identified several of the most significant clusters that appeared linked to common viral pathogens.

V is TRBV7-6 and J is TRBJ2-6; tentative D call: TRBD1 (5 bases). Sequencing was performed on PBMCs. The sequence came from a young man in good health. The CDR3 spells CASSLAQAGANVLTF. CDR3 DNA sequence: TGTGCCAGCAGCTTAGCACAGGCTGGGGCCAACGTCCTGACTTTC.